Below, 23 T cell receptor beta chains from the same sample are listed, as sequenced in a study of blood T cell repertoires in COVID-19. Only in-frame clones appear in the TCRdb table, and some are missing; sequencing was by immunoSEQ multiplex PCR. The profile shows tens of thousands of clones, roughly 88% of them singletons. Sequencing used peripheral blood. The receptors originated from a man between 65 and 85 years old with acute or convalescent COVID-19.

The rearrangement links TRBV11-2 to TRBJ2-3, with 9 positions matching TRBD1. The V segment lost 5 bases and the J segment 5 bases; nucleotides outside the gene matches: 17. CDR1 SGHAT and CDR2 FQNNGV come from the germline V gene. The CDR3 loop spans 18 amino acids. The CDR3 sequence: CASSLLYISGTGLDTQYF. Written as DNA, the CDR3 is TGTGCCAGCAGCCTTCTCTATATCTCCGGGACAGGGTTAGATACGCAGTATTTT.

Comment on this clone: The sample holds other DNA sequences that translate to the same CDR3. The chain uses TRBV24-1 and TRBJ2-7; possible D gene TRBD1, 6 bases. CDR3 length equals 13 residues. V lost 5 bases, J lost 4 bases, and 11 bases lay in between. CDR1 KGHDR and CDR2 SFDVKD come from the germline V gene. CDR3 sequence: CATSATGLYEQYF. For the CDR3, the DNA is TGTGCCACCAGTGCGACAGGCCTGTACGAGCAGTACTTC.

The chain has TRBV30 and TRBJ1-5; D unresolved. This CDR3 has 13 amino acids. Germline V gene data show CDR1 as GTSNPN and CDR2 as SVGIG (reference sequence). V lost 3 bases to trimming and J lost 5 bases, with 11 bases between them. The CDR3 region is CAWRQRLDQPQHF. The CDR3 coding sequence is TGTGCCTGGAGACAAAGACTGGATCAGCCCCAGCATTTT.

This clone showed up just once. The V and J genes are TRBV28 and TRBJ1-4; 8 positions match TRBD1. V gave up 3 bases and J gave up 8 bases; unmatched junction bases: 2. This CDR3 contains 13 residues. CDR1 MDHEN and CDR2 SYDVKM come from the germline V gene. The CDR3 protein is CASSLRDREKLFF. The CDR3 DNA sequence: TGTGCCAGCAGTTTGCGGGACAGGGAAAAACTGTTTTTT.

This sequence joins TRBV6-5 and TRBJ1-5, with D perhaps TRBD1 (6 bases). With 11 bases removed from V and 3 bases from J, the gap between germline ends came to 14 bases. Germline V CDR1 and CDR2: MNHEY, SVGAGI. The CDR3 has 13 residues. DNA for the CDR3: TGTGCCGGAACCCAGGGGTTCAATCAGCCCCAGCATTTT. Translated: CAGTQGFNQPQHF.

CDR3 loop: CASSLAGVDRGVGETQYF. In DNA form, the CDR3 reads TGTGCCAGCAGCTTGGCCGGGGTGGACAGGGGGGTAGGAGAGACCCAGTACTTC. The rearrangement joins TRBV5-6 to TRBJ2-5, with 10 bases aligning to TRBD1. CDR3 size: 18 residues. V was pared by 0 bases and J by 4 bases, with 12 bases of the junction left unmatched. Germline V gene lookup returns CDR1 SGHDT and CDR2 YYEEEE.

The chain is built from TRBV5-1 and TRBJ2-1; 11 bases map to TRBD2. The CDR3 length is 15 residues. Germline assignment: CDR1 SGHRS and CDR2 YFSETQ. V dropped 2 bases and J dropped 10; count of bases not matched to a gene: 8. In DNA form, the CDR3 reads TGCGCCAGCAGCTTCGGGACTAGCGGTTCAGGCGAGCAGTTCTTC. It specifies CASSFGTSGSGEQFF. The complete variable domain, with remaining parts taken from reference TRBV5-1 and TRBJ2-1, reads KAGVTQTPRYLIKTRGQQVTLSCSPISGHRSVSWYQQTPGQGLQFLFEYFSETQRNKGNFPGRFSGRQFSNSRSEMNVSTLELGDSALYLCASSFGTSGSGEQFFGPGTRLTVL.

The V and J genes are TRBV7-9 and TRBJ1-1; D might be TRBD1 (6 bases). This CDR3 comprises 15 residues. V lost 7 bases and J lost 1, with 16 bases in between. CDR1 is SEHNR, CDR2 FQNEAQ, per germline (reference sequence). CDR3 nucleotide sequence: TGTGCCAGCATTAGTTGGGGGACAAGGAACACTGAAGCTTTCTTT. This gives the protein CASISWGTRNTEAFF.

This sequence joins TRBV3-1 (or the pseudogene TRBV3-2) and TRBJ1-6, with 7 bases fitting TRBD1. V gave up 4 bases and J gave up 7 bases; unmatched junction bases: 7. The CDR3 covers 15 residues. CDR1 and CDR2 (germline): LGHDT, YNNKEL (reference sequence). DNA of the CDR3: TGTGCCAGCAGCCCACCGGGACAGCTCAATTCACCCCTCCACTTT. This gives the protein CASSPPGQLNSPLHF.

The rearrangement joins TRBV6-2 or TRBV6-3 to TRBJ2-5; 7 bases line up with TRBD1. CDR1 and CDR2 (germline): MNHEY, SVGEGT. V lost 2 bases to trimming and J lost 0 bases; unmatched junction nucleotides: 3. The CDR3 runs 15 residues. The CDR3 nucleotides are TGTGCCAGCAGTTACGGTACAGGGGACCAAGAGACCCAGTACTTC. Amino acid sequence: CASSYGTGDQETQYF.

The CDR3 reads CASSLTPNGGWGSYNSPLHF. As DNA, the CDR3 is TGTGCCAGCAGTTTAACCCCCAACGGGGGGTGGGGCTCCTATAATTCACCCCTCCACTTT. This chain connects TRBV27 to TRBJ1-6; D might be TRBD1 (5 bases). Germline V CDR1 and CDR2: MNHEY, SMNVEV (reference sequence). The CDR3 sequence is 20 residues long. Trimming removed 2 bases from V and 0 bases from J, with 20 bases in between.

The rearrangement joins TRBV24-1 to TRBJ1-5; 8 bases map to TRBD1. The CDR3 consists of 16 residues. Germline values: CDR1 KGHDR, CDR2 SFDVKD. Trimming took 3 bases from V and 0 from J; bases not matched to a gene: 3. The CDR3 DNA sequence: TGTGCCACCAGTGATCCAGGGACAGGTAGCAATCAGCCCCAGCATTTT. This sequence encodes CATSDPGTGSNQPQHF.

The V and J genes are TRBV6-5 and TRBJ1-2, with a tentative D call TRBD1 (5 bases). V gave up 6 bases and J gave up 5 bases, with 13 bases separating them. This CDR3 region has 13 residues. Germline loops: CDR1 MNHEY, CDR2 SVGAGI. CDR3 residues: CASRGDSKYGYTF. The CDR3 nucleotides are TGTGCCAGCAGAGGGGACTCCAAGTATGGCTACACCTTC.

The V call is TRBV19, the J call TRBJ2-7, with D maybe TRBD1 (7 bases). The CDR3 is 17 amino acids. In germline, CDR1 is LNHDA, CDR2 SQIVND (reference sequence). Trimming took 4 bases from V and 5 from J, leaving 24 bases between them. CDR3 sequence (DNA): TGTGCCAGTAGTACAACCGCGGGGCAGGGGGTCCCCAACGAGCAGTACTTC. Protein: CASSTTAGQGVPNEQYF. Full variable domain (outside the CDR3, taken from reference TRBV19 and TRBJ2-7): DGGITQSPKYLFRKEGQNVTLSCEQNLNHDAMYWYRQDPGQGLRLIYYSQIVNDFQKGDIAEGYSVSREKKESFPLTVTSAQKNPTAFYLCASSTTAGQGVPNEQYFGPGTRLTVT.

V is TRBV19 and J is TRBJ2-7; D perhaps matches TRBD2 (5 bases). Germline CDR1 LNHDA, CDR2 SQIVND (reference sequence). The ends were cut back, 5 bases at V and 5 bases at J, with 13 bases in the middle. This CDR3 contains 13 residues. The CDR3 DNA follows: TGTGCCAGTAGTGAGATACAGAGGGACGAGCAGTACTTC. Encoded protein: CASSEIQRDEQYF.

The rearrangement joins TRBV6-5 to TRBJ2-6, with D hard to call. This CDR3 region has 13 residues. Germline CDR1 reads MNHEY; CDR2 reads SVGAGI. V shed 11 bases and J shed 0 bases, with 8 bases lying between them. CDR3 residues: CASQNSGANVLTF. The CDR3 nucleotides read TGTGCCTCCCAAAACTCTGGGGCCAACGTCCTGACTTTC.

The V and J genes are TRBV4-2 and TRBJ1-4, with 8 bases aligning to TRBD1. The CDR3 is made up of 17 amino acids. Germline CDR1 reads LGHNA; CDR2 reads YNFKEQ. V shed 0 bases and J 5 bases; nucleotides not matched to a gene: 8. The CDR3 DNA follows: TGTGCCAGCAGCCAAGAAGCGACCCGACAGGGGAATGAAAAACTGTTTTTT. Translated, it gives CASSQEATRQGNEKLFF.

The CDR3 DNA is TGTGCCAGCAGCCGGGACACCCGAACCTATAATTCACCCCTCCACTTT. This encodes CASSRDTRTYNSPLHF. This sequence joins TRBV9 and TRBJ1-6; a weak D match, TRBD1 (6 bases). Germline V gene sequence: CDR1 SGDLS, CDR2 YYNGEE. V was clipped by 4 bases and J by 2 bases, with 13 bases between them. The CDR3 has 16 amino acids.

The V and J genes are TRBV19 and TRBJ1-1; D is possibly TRBD1 (5 bases). V was shortened by 4 bases and J by 5 bases, with 11 bases between the two germline ends. In germline, CDR1 is LNHDA, CDR2 SQIVND (reference sequence). The CDR3 is made up of 13 amino acids. The CDR3 DNA sequence: TGTGCCAGTAGTAGGGGGGAGGGGACTGAAGCTTTCTTT. This translates into CASSRGEGTEAFF.

The rearrangement links TRBV19 to TRBJ1-3; 7 bases agree with TRBD1. The CDR3 has 16 residues. The germline CDR1 and CDR2 sequences are LNHDA and SQIVND (reference sequence). J gave up 0 bases and V 5 bases, and 7 bases lay outside the gene matches. The CDR3 DNA follows: TGTGCCAGTAGTCCTCGGACAGGACCCTCTGGAAACACCATATATTTT. Its protein product is CASSPRTGPSGNTIYF.

This clone was recorded once. The V and J genes are TRBV28 and TRBJ2-7; TRBD1 matches at 11 bases. The CDR3 covers 15 residues. CDR1 is MDHEN and CDR2 is SYDVKM in the germline V gene. V trimming: 3 bases; J trimming: 3 bases; junction bases outside the gene matches: 4. In DNA form, the CDR3 reads TGTGCCAGCAGTTTTGCGGGGACAGGGGGCTACGAGCAGTACTTC. This codes for CASSFAGTGGYEQYF.

The V and J genes are TRBV19 and TRBJ2-2; D possibly corresponds to TRBD1 (6 bases). V was trimmed by 8 bases and J by 1 base, leaving 8 bases between them. The germline gives CDR1 LNHDA, CDR2 SQIVND (reference sequence). This CDR3 contains 13 residues. CDR3 DNA: TGTGCCAGTGGGACACTGAACACCGGGGAGCTGTTTTTT. It is translated as CASGTLNTGELFF.

The genes are TRBV3-1 (or the pseudogene TRBV3-2) and TRBJ2-7; no clear D. The CDR3 sequence is 13 residues long. In germline, CDR1 is LGHDT, CDR2 YNNKEL (reference sequence). The V gene lost 0 bases and the J gene lost 3 bases, with 6 bases spanning the gap. The CDR3 nucleotides read TGTGCCAGCAGCCAAGAGTTCAGCTACGAGCAGTACTTC. Protein sequence: CASSQEFSYEQYF.